This record covers a single T cell receptor (beta chain). What it binds is not known. This record belongs to a study of CD8+ T cells in alopecia areata. General study points: Lesional scalp, notably in alopecia totalis/universalis, had clonality above that of normal scalp. It was observed that many expanded lesional clones persisted in scalp and blood during tofacitinib.

Sequencing used cDNA as its template, made by extracting RNA and reverse transcribing it. Profiled with immunoSEQ multiplex PCR; TCRdb holds only in-frame clones, not every one. The sample carries some 170,000 clones, 50% to 75% recorded once. Sample treatment: oral pan-JAK inhibitor, 5-10 mg twice daily. The CDR3 spans 16 residues. V lost 3 bases and J lost 4; bases outside the gene matches: 12. The material was CD4+ T cells sorted from blood, obtained between weeks 55 and 70, from a patient treated with tofacitinib. The clonotype comes from a human donor with alopecia areata. The chain uses TRBV23-1 and TRBJ2-7; 7 bases match TRBD1. TRBV23-1 is an ORF, and what it does is uncertain. The CDR3 DNA is TGCGCCAGCAGTCACGGATTCCGGGACAGATTGTACGAGCAGTACTTC. Translated: CASSHGFRDRLYEQYF.